This TCR beta chain emerged from a study of blood T cell repertoires in COVID-19. For the study at large: Material from acute and convalescent COVID-19 was sourced from the United States, Italy and Spain. From T cells, B-cell-depleted T cells, or PBMCs came the material, which was cDNA or gDNA.

Per the original data handling: Estimates of nucleated cell counts were drawn from the amplification of reference gene primers. Only in-frame clones appear in the TCRdb table, and some are missing; sequencing was by immunoSEQ multiplex PCR. That table gives V, J and clone size, and the DNA gave D and trimming. There are about 99,000 clones in the sample; about four fifths occur only once, and around 5.2% lies in the top ten. Germline V gene sequence: CDR1 SGHRS, CDR2 YFSETQ. There are 15 residues in the CDR3. The J segment lost 4 bases and the V segment lost 3 bases, leaving 4 bases of the junction unmatched.

The source of this sequence is a man aged 80 or over with COVID-19, enrolled during active disease. The V call is TRBV5-1, the J call TRBJ2-5; TRBD2 agrees at 12 bases. Input material: peripheral blood. In DNA form, the CDR3 reads TGCGCCAGCAGCTGGGAGACTAGCGGGGGAGAGACCCAGTACTTC. As protein: CASSWETSGGETQYF. The full variable domain, completed using reference TRBV5-1 and TRBJ2-5, is KAGVTQTPRYLIKTRGQQVTLSCSPISGHRSVSWYQQTPGQGLQFLFEYFSETQRNKGNFPGRFSGRQFSNSRSEMNVSTLELGDSALYLCASSWETSGGETQYFGPGTRLLVL.